The subject of this entry is one T cell receptor beta chain. Its antigen is as yet unknown. Primers for the PCR totalled 60 Vbeta and 13 Jbeta. Clones were read by immunoSEQ multiplex PCR, and TCRdb kept only the in-frame ones, dropping some. The data show 150,000 to 200,000 clones, about 80% seen once. The record originates from a study of cytomegalovirus exposure and HLA in healthy donors. Study-level points and caveats: The classifier, whose performance was assessed in both the original and validation cohorts, reportedly diagnosed cytomegalovirus status with high specificity and sensitivity. There were a few CMV-associated chains whose specificity for CMV antigens was confirmed in vitro. In a later analysis, across HLA loci, associated TCR counts were highest for DRB1, lowest for HLA-C. Productive rates of about 87% or about 30% were seen for most TCR beta V segments in an earlier analysis.

Germline CDR1 and CDR2: LGHNA and YNFKEQ. The CDR3 consists of 16 residues. V was clipped by 0 bases and J by 4 bases, with 12 bases between them. Input material: PBMCs. The receptor's source is a woman in her late teens or twenties in good health and CMV-seropositive. This chain joins TRBV4-2 and TRBJ1-4; no firm D call. CDR3 sequence (DNA): TGTGCCAGCAGCCAAGATCCGACTCGGGTTAATGAAAAACTGTTTTTT. Residues: CASSQDPTRVNEKLFF.